A few counts support the clone carrying this T cell receptor beta chain. V was cut by 4 bases and J by 3 bases, with 13 bases left in between. Looked up from germline, CDR1 is SGHNT and CDR2 is YYREEE (reference sequence). The CDR3 is 15 residues long. The data belong to a study of T-cell reconstitution after alpha-beta-depleted transplantation in children. Unique molecular identifiers were incorporated into the prepared TCRbeta library. TCRdb used MiXCR to reprocess the PCR reads, holding one entry per CDR3 protein. The sample lists about 640,000 distinct CDR3 sequences, roughly 17% occurring once. Sequencing was performed on PBMCs from the stem cell graft donor, taken from the stem cell graft. This sequence joins TRBV5-4 and TRBJ2-2; D may be TRBD1 or TRBD2 (5 bases each). This TCR was recovered from a human donor who donated a stem cell graft to a child with acute myeloid leukemia. This chain's CDR3 is CASSPPGTYTGELFF. Written as DNA, the CDR3 is TGTGCCAGCAGCCCACCCGGGACCTACACCGGGGAGCTGTTTTTT.